This T cell receptor (beta chain) was sequenced in a study of cytomegalovirus exposure and HLA in healthy donors. The CDR3 sequence is 13 residues long. CDR1 MNHEY and CDR2 SVGAGI come from the germline V gene. Trimming removed 8 bases from V and 5 bases from J; junction bases left unmatched: 6. PCR involved 60 Vbeta and 13 Jbeta primers. Data came from immunoSEQ multiplex PCR; TCRdb stores just in-frame clones and leaves some out. The repertoire consists of 110,000 to 150,000 clones, with 75% to 80% occurring once and the leading ten covering less than 2%. Specimen: PBMCs. The sequence was obtained from a woman aged 25 to 45 in good health and CMV-seronegative. The rearrangement joins TRBV6-5 to TRBJ1-1, with TRBD1 matching 9 bases. The DNA for the CDR3 is TGTGCCAGCTGCCGGGACAGGGAGACTGAAGCTTTCTTT. Residues: CASCRDRETEAFF.